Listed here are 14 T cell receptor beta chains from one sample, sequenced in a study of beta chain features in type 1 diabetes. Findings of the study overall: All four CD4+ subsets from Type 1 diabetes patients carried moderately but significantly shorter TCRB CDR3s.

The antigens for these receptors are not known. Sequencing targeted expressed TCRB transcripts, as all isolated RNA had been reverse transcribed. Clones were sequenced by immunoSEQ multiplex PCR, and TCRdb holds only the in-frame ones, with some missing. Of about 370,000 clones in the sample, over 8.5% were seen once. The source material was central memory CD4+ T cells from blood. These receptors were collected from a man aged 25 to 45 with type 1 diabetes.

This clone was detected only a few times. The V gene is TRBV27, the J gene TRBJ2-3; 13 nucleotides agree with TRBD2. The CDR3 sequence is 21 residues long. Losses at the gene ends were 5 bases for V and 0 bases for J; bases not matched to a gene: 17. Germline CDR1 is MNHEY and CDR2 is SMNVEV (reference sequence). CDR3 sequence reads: CASSPLYPGLAGVWSTDTQYF. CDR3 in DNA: TGTGCCAGCAGTCCCCTTTATCCCGGACTAGCGGGAGTTTGGAGCACAGATACGCAGTATTTT.

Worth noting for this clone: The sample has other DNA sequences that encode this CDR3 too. The CDR3 is CASSLAGSYNEQFF. CDR3 coding DNA: TGTGCCAGCAGCTTGGCCGGGTCCTACAATGAGCAGTTCTTC. The chain couples TRBV5-4 to TRBJ2-1; D is unclear. V was clipped by 0 bases and J by 1 base, with 5 bases between them. This CDR3 is built from 14 residues. The germline V gene encodes CDR1 SGHNT and CDR2 YYREEE (reference sequence).

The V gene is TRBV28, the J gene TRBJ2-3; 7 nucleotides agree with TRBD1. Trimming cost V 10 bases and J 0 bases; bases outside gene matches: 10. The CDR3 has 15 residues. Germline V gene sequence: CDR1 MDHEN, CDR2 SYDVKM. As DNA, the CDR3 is TGTGCCACCGGGTTAAACAGGGGTAGCACAGATACGCAGTATTTT. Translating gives CATGLNRGSTDTQYF.

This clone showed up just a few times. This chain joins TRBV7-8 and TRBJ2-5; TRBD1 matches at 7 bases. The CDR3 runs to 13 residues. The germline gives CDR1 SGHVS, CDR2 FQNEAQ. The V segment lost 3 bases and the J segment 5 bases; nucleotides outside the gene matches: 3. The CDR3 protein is CASSFDREETQYF. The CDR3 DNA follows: TGTGCCAGCAGCTTCGACAGGGAGGAGACCCAGTACTTC. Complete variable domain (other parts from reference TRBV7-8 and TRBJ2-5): GAGVSQSPRYKVAKRGQDVALRCDPISGHVSLFWYQQALGQGPEFLTYFQNEAQLDKSGLPSDRFFAERPEGSVSTLKIQRTQQEDSAVYLCASSFDREETQYFGPGTRLLVL.

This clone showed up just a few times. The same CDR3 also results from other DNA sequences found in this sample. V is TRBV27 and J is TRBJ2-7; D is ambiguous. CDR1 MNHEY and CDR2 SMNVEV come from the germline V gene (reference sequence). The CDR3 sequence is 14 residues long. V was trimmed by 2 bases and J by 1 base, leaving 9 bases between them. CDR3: CASSLNGISYEQYF. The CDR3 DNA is TGTGCCAGCAGTTTAAACGGAATTTCCTACGAGCAGTACTTC.

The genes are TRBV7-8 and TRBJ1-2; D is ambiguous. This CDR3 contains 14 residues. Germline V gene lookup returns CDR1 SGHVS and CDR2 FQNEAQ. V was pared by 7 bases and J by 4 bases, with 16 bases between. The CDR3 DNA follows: TGTGCCAGCAACCCGGGCAGATTAATCTATGGCTACACCTTC. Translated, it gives CASNPGRLIYGYTF.

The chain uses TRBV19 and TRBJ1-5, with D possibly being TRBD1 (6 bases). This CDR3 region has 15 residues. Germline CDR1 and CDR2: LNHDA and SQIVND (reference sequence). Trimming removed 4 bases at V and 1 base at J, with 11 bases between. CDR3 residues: CASSTKGGSNQPQHF. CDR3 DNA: TGTGCCAGTAGTACGAAAGGGGGAAGCAATCAGCCCCAGCATTTT. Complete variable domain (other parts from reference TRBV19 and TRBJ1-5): DGGITQSPKYLFRKEGQNVTLSCEQNLNHDAMYWYRQDPGQGLRLIYYSQIVNDFQKGDIAEGYSVSREKKESFPLTVTSAQKNPTAFYLCASSTKGGSNQPQHFGDGTRLSIL.

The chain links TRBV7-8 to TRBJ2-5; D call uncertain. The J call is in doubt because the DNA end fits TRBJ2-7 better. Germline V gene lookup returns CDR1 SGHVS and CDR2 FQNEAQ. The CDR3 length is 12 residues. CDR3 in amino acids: CASSWGSYEQYF. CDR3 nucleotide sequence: TGTGCCAGCAGCTGGGGAAGCTACGAGCAGTACTTC.

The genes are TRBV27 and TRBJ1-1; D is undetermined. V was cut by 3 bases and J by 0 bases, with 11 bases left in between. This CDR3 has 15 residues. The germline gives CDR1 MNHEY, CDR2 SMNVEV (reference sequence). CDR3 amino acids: CASSFSGRVNTEAFF. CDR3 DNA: TGTGCCAGCAGTTTTTCAGGCCGGGTGAACACTGAAGCTTTCTTT.

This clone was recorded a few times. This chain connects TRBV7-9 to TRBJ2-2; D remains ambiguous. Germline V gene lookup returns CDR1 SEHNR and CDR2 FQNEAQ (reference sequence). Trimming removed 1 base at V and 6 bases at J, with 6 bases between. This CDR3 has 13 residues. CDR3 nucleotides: TGTGCCAGCAGCTTAGGGTCGGCCGGGGAGCTGTTTTTT. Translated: CASSLGSAGELFF. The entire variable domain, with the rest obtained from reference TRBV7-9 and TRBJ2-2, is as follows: DTGVSQNPRHKITKRGQNVTFRCDPISEHNRLYWYRQTLGQGPEFLTYFQNEAQLEKSRLLSDRFSAERPKGSFSTLEIQRTEQGDSAMYLCASSLGSAGELFFGEGSRLTVL.

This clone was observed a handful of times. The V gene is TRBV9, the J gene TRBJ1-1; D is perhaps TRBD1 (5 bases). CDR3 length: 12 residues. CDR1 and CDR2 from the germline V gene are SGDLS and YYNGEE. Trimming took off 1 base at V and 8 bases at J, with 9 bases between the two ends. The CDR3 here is CASSVLRGEAFF. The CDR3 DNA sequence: TGTGCCAGCAGCGTATTAAGGGGCGAAGCTTTCTTT.

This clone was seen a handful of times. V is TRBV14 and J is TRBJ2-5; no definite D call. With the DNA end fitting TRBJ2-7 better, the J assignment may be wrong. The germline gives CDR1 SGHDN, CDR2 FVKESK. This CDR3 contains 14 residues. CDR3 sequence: CASSQGEPRYEQYF. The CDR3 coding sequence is TGTGCCAGCAGCCAAGGTGAACCCCGATACGAGCAGTACTTC.

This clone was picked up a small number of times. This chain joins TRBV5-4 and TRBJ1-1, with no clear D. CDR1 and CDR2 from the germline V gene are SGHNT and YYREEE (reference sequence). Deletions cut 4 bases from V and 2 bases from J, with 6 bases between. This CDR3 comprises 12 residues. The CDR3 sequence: CASSVDNTEAFF. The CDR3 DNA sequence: TGTGCCAGCAGCGTGGATAACACTGAAGCTTTCTTT.

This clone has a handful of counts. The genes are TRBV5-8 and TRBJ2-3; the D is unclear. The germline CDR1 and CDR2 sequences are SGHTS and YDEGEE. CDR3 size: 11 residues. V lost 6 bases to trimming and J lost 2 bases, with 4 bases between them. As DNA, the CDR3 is TGTGCCAGCACTAACACAGATACGCAGTATTTT. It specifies CASTNTDTQYF. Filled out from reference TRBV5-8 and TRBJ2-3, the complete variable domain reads EAGVTQSPTHLIKTRGQQATLRCSPISGHTSVYWYQQALGLGLQFLLWYDEGEERNRGNFPPRFSGRQFPNYSSELNVNALELEDSALYLCASTNTDTQYFGPGTRLTVL.